One sample yielded the 8 T cell receptor beta chains listed below, sequenced in a study of cytomegalovirus exposure and HLA in healthy donors. 13 Jbeta primers and 60 Vbeta primers were used for the PCR. Using immunoSEQ multiplex PCR, the repertoire was profiled, and TCRdb retains in-frame clones only, with some absent. The sample comprises roughly 150,000 clones, 70% to 80% of which are singletons, and roughly an eighth rests with the top ten. The sequenced material came from PBMCs. The receptors here all came from a woman aged 35 to 49 in good health and CMV-seronegative.

This clone is labeled medium-sized. The rearrangement uses TRBV6-1 and TRBJ2-3, with TRBD2 matching over 13 bases. The CDR3 consists of 15 residues. The V gene's germline CDR1 is MNHNS and CDR2 SASEGT. Trimming took 6 bases from V and 4 from J; bases not matched to a gene: 4. The CDR3 DNA reads TGTGCCAGCAGCCCCACTAGCGGGGGGGCAGATACGCAGTATTTT. Amino acids: CASSPTSGGADTQYF.

There are a few counts of this clone. The chain recombines TRBV7-8 with TRBJ2-7; 7 bases line up with TRBD1. The length of the CDR3 is 13 residues. V dropped 5 bases and J dropped 9; count of bases not matched to a gene: 10. CDR1 is SGHVS and CDR2 is FQNEAQ in the germline V gene. This CDR3 is CASSGYRGSRQYF. The CDR3 DNA reads TGTGCCAGCAGCGGATACAGGGGTTCACGGCAGTACTTC.

A few counts support this clone. The chain couples TRBV4-3 to TRBJ1-2; 9 bases are shared with TRBD1. The ends lost 1 base at V and 5 bases at J; junction bases unmatched: 8. Looked up from germline, CDR1 is LGHNA and CDR2 is YSLEER. There are 16 residues in the CDR3. CDR3 DNA: TGCGCCAGCAGCCAAGCGTACCTGGACAGGGGTTATGGCTACACCTTC. This sequence encodes CASSQAYLDRGYGYTF.

The CDR3, as DNA: TGTGCCAGCAGCTTGGCCGACAGGGTGAGCGAGCAGTACTTC. Protein sequence: CASSLADRVSEQYF. J is TRBJ2-7 and V is TRBV5-6, with 7 bases identical to TRBD1. Germline CDR1 SGHDT, CDR2 YYEEEE. CDR3 size: 14 residues. After removal of 0 bases from V and 6 bases from J, the junction contained 6 bases not matched to a gene.

Concerning this clone: A read error may account for a junction end that differs from germline. The chain recombines TRBV15 with TRBJ1-5, with D unclear. The CDR3 sequence is 16 residues long. The germline V gene has CDR1 LNHNV and CDR2 YYDKDF (reference sequence). The CDR3 nucleotides read TGTGCCACCAGCCGAGATCTAAGCCAGCAGGATCAGCCCCAGCATTTT. Translated: CATSRDLSQQDQPQHF. Full variable domain (missing parts from reference TRBV15 and TRBJ1-5): DAMVIQNPRYQVTQFGKPVTLSCSQTLNHNVMYWYQQKSSQAPKLLFHYYDKDFNNEADTPDNFQSRRPNTSFCFLDIRSPGLGDTAMYLCATSRDLSQQDQPQHFGDGTRLSIL.

Only a few counts were recorded for this clone. The chain couples TRBV21-1 to TRBJ2-5; the table's D call of TRBD1 was not tested on the DNA. TRBV21-1 is deemed a pseudogene. This CDR3 is built from 15 residues. This CDR3 is CASSKADRGRETQYF. CDR3 in DNA: TGTGCCAGCAGCAAGGCCGACAGGGGGCGGGAGACCCAGTACTTC.

This rearrangement joins TRBV10-1 to TRBJ1-1; maybe TRBD1 (6 bases). The CDR3 loop spans 13 amino acids. Germline CDR1 and CDR2: WNHNN and SYGVQD (reference sequence). The V end lost 0 bases, the J end lost 6 bases, and 8 bases lay between the germline ends. The CDR3 DNA is TGCGCCAGCAGTGAGTCGGGGGCAGCTGAAGCTTTCTTT. Protein product: CASSESGAAEAFF.

The rearrangement uses TRBV29-1 and TRBJ2-1; D possibly corresponds to TRBD2 (5 bases). The V end was cut by 4 bases, the J end by 0 bases, with 10 bases between. Germline CDR1 reads SQVTM; CDR2 reads ANQGSEA. CDR3 length: 14 amino acids. CDR3 DNA: TGCAGCGTTGGACCCGGGGACTCCTACAATGAGCAGTTCTTC. This sequence encodes CSVGPGDSYNEQFF.